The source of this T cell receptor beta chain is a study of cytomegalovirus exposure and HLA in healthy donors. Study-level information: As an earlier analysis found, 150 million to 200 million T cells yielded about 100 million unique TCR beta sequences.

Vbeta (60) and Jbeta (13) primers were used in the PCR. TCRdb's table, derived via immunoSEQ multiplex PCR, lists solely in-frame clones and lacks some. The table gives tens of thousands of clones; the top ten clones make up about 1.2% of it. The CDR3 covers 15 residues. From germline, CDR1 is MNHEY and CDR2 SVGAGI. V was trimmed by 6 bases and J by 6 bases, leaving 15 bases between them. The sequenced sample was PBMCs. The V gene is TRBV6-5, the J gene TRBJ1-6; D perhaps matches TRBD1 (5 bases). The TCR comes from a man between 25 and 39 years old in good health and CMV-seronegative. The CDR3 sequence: CASSAPWGGNSPLHF. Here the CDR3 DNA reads TGTGCCAGCAGCGCTCCCTGGGGCGGTAATTCACCCCTCCACTTT.